This T cell receptor (beta chain) came from a study of a mutant IDH1 vaccine in newly diagnosed glioma. V was cut by 0 bases and J by 1 base, with 7 bases left in between. Germline values: CDR1 SGHRS, CDR2 YFSETQ. The CDR3 covers 14 residues. Clones were sequenced by immunoSEQ multiplex PCR, and TCRdb holds only the in-frame ones, with some missing. The data hold about 54,000 clones, with approximately 80% observed a single time. In its sample, this clone was seen a few times. Its specificity is unknown. Time point in this sample: week 35, safety follow-up. Doses comprised 300 ug of mutant IDH1 20-mer peptide each, plus topical imiquimod.

The sequence was collected from a young woman with glioma. This rearrangement joins TRBV5-1 to TRBJ1-1; D not certain. This material consisted of PBMCs, taken from a glioma patient whose treatment included an IDH1 peptide vaccine. CDR3 residues: CASSLASANTEAFF. The CDR3 region has the DNA TGCGCCAGCAGCTTGGCTTCAGCGAACACTGAAGCTTTCTTT.